These 16 T cell receptor beta chains share one sample of origin, sequenced in a study of cytomegalovirus exposure and HLA in healthy donors. The study ran its PCR with 60 Vbeta and 13 Jbeta primers. TCRdb's table, derived via immunoSEQ multiplex PCR, lists solely in-frame clones and lacks some. The table has about 67,000 clones, about 70% seen once. Sequencing used PBMCs. The receptor set was obtained from a young woman in good health and CMV-seronegative.

This clone was recorded once. The rearrangement joins TRBV2 to TRBJ2-7; D ambiguous. The CDR3 loop spans 13 amino acids. Germline loops: CDR1 SNHLY, CDR2 FYNNEI. V lost 9 bases and J 5 bases, leaving 17 bases between the germline ends. CDR3 bases: TGTGCCAGAAAGACTCGAGACCTAGACGAGCAGTACTTC. Translated, it gives CARKTRDLDEQYF.

V and J are TRBV5-6 and TRBJ2-7; 7 bases fit TRBD1. Germline V gives CDR1 SGHDT, CDR2 YYEEEE. The CDR3 runs 15 residues. V gave up 0 bases and J gave up 1 base; unmatched junction bases: 4. The CDR3 spells CASSLDRGRSYEQYF. The CDR3 region has the DNA TGTGCCAGCAGCTTGGACAGGGGTCGGTCCTACGAGCAGTACTTC.

The V gene is TRBV6-1, the J gene TRBJ2-5; 10 bases align to TRBD2. Unmatched junction bases numbered 8, after V lost 5 bases and J lost 5 bases. Germline values: CDR1 MNHNS, CDR2 SASEGT. The CDR3 has 15 amino acids. The CDR3 is CASSKGLANRETQYF. The DNA for the CDR3 is TGTGCCAGCAGTAAGGGACTAGCGAACCGGGAGACCCAGTACTTC.

There are a few counts of this clone. This chain joins TRBV2 and TRBJ2-5; D is ambiguous. Looked up from germline, CDR1 is SNHLY and CDR2 is FYNNEI. This CDR3 has 13 residues. V was trimmed by 2 bases and J by 3 bases, leaving 7 bases between them. Here the CDR3 DNA reads TGTGCCAGCAGTGAACGGCAGGAAGAGACCCAGTACTTC. Residues: CASSERQEETQYF.

This clone has just a few counts. The rearrangement joins TRBV7-9 to TRBJ2-1; 13 positions agree with TRBD2. This CDR3 has 15 residues. V shed 2 bases and J 9 bases; nucleotides not matched to a gene: 4. Germline V CDR1 and CDR2: SEHNR, FQNEAQ (reference sequence). The CDR3 nucleotides read TGTGCCAGCAGCTTAACTACTAGCGGGGGGGGTGAGCAGTTCTTC. The encoded protein is CASSLTTSGGGEQFF. The complete variable domain, with remaining parts taken from reference TRBV7-9 and TRBJ2-1, reads DTGVSQNPRHKITKRGQNVTFRCDPISEHNRLYWYRQTLGQGPEFLTYFQNEAQLEKSRLLSDRFSAERPKGSFSTLEIQRTEQGDSAMYLCASSLTTSGGGEQFFGPGTRLTVL.

Notes on this clone: One junction end does not reproduce the germline sequence, and a read error may be involved. The gene calls are TRBV7-9 and TRBJ1-4, with TRBD1 as a possible D gene (6 bases). The CDR3 has 12 amino acids. From germline, CDR1 is SEHNR and CDR2 FQNEAQ (reference sequence). The CDR3 bases are TGTTCCAGCAGCCTCCCTCAGGGGACACTGTTTTTT. It specifies CSSSLPQGTLFF.

The rearrangement joins TRBV19 to TRBJ1-3; possible D gene TRBD1, 6 bases. The CDR3 length is 16 residues. The germline V gene has CDR1 LNHDA and CDR2 SQIVND (reference sequence). The V end lost 2 bases, the J end lost 0 bases, and 11 bases lay between the germline ends. The CDR3: CASSIIGQYSGNTIYF. CDR3 nucleotide sequence: TGTGCCAGTAGTATAATCGGACAGTACTCTGGAAACACCATATATTTT. The complete variable domain, with remaining parts taken from reference TRBV19 and TRBJ1-3, reads DGGITQSPKYLFRKEGQNVTLSCEQNLNHDAMYWYRQDPGQGLRLIYYSQIVNDFQKGDIAEGYSVSREKKESFPLTVTSAQKNPTAFYLCASSIIGQYSGNTIYFGEGSWLTVV.

V gene TRBV18 combines with J gene TRBJ1-1; D possibly corresponds to TRBD1 (6 bases). The germline V gene encodes CDR1 KGHSH and CDR2 LQKENI. V was pared by 1 base and J by 1 base, with 10 bases between. There are 15 residues in the CDR3. DNA of the CDR3: TGTGCCAGCTCACCACTGACAGGTACGAACACTGAAGCTTTCTTT. It encodes CASSPLTGTNTEAFF.

This chain links TRBV7-9 with TRBJ1-1; possible D gene TRBD1, 5 bases. Germline values: CDR1 SEHNR, CDR2 FQNEAQ (reference sequence). This CDR3 is built from 13 residues. Trimming removed 3 bases from V and 1 base from J, with 6 bases in between. The CDR3 sequence is CASSFTGNTEAFF. The DNA of the CDR3 is TGTGCCAGCAGCTTTACAGGGAACACTGAAGCTTTCTTT.

The V and J genes are TRBV28 and TRBJ1-5, with a weak D call TRBD1 (6 bases). Trimming shortened V by 8 bases and J by 7 bases, and 24 bases separated the two germline ends. Germline lookup yields CDR1 MDHEN and CDR2 SYDVKM. The CDR3 extends over 16 amino acids. The chain's CDR3 is CASELRSGQGQQPQHF. Written as DNA, the CDR3 is TGTGCCAGCGAGTTACGCTCGGGCCAGGGACAACAGCCCCAGCATTTT. The complete variable domain, with remaining parts taken from reference TRBV28 and TRBJ1-5, reads DVKVTQSSRYLVKRTGEKVFLECVQDMDHENMFWYRQDPGLGLRLIYFSYDVKMKEKGDIPEGYSVSREKKERFSLILESASTNQTSMYLCASELRSGQGQQPQHFGDGTRLSIL.

V gene TRBV6-4 combines with J gene TRBJ2-1; perhaps TRBD2 as D (7 bases). V gave up 0 bases and J gave up 8 bases, with 17 bases separating them. This CDR3 contains 16 residues. Germline CDR1 is MRHNA and CDR2 is SNTAGT. CDR3 protein: CASSDSSRGGGHEQFF. CDR3 nucleotide sequence: TGTGCCAGCAGTGACTCTTCGAGGGGGGGCGGACATGAGCAGTTCTTC.

The chain joins TRBV6-5 to TRBJ2-1, with 7 positions matching TRBD1. V dropped 0 bases and J dropped 5; count of bases not matched to a gene: 4. The CDR3 length is 15 residues. Per the germline V gene, CDR1 is MNHEY and CDR2 is SVGAGI. The CDR3 region is CASSYSTGKHNEQFF. CDR3 DNA: TGTGCCAGCAGTTACTCGACAGGGAAGCACAATGAGCAGTTCTTC.

The chain joins TRBV5-1 to TRBJ1-1; possibly TRBD1 for D (5 bases). The germline V and J ends were trimmed by 3 bases and 5 bases, with 11 bases remaining between them. The CDR3 extends over 13 amino acids. The germline V gene has CDR1 SGHRS and CDR2 YFSETQ. Written as DNA, the CDR3 is TGCGCCAGCAGCTCCCTCGGGGGTACTGAAGCTTTCTTT. Translation gives CASSSLGGTEAFF.

The V call is TRBV7-9, the J call TRBJ2-7; 7 bases are a match to TRBD1. Germline CDR1 reads SEHNR; CDR2 reads FQNEAQ (reference sequence). J lost 2 bases, V lost 4 bases, and 2 bases had no gene match. The CDR3 covers 13 residues. The CDR3 nucleotides read TGTGCCAGCAGCTCCCAGGGGGCCTACGAGCAGTACTTC. Its translation is CASSSQGAYEQYF.

Only a few counts were recorded for this clone. An end of the junction does not agree with germline; a read error may underlie this. V and J are TRBV7-2 and TRBJ2-7; TRBD2 matches at 8 bases. This CDR3 region has 15 residues. Germline assignment: CDR1 SGHTA and CDR2 FQGNSA. This chain's CDR3 is CASSLSGGASHEQYF. CDR3 sequence (DNA): TGTGCCAGCAGCTTATCCGGGGGGGCCTCCCACGAGCAGTACTTC.

The chain has TRBV30 and TRBJ2-3, with 7 positions matching TRBD1. J was trimmed by 2 bases and V by 4 bases; bases with no gene match: 12. The CDR3 is made up of 16 amino acids. Germline V lookup: CDR1 GTSNPN, CDR2 SVGIG (reference sequence). Here the CDR3 reads CAWNFKQGPTTDTQYF. The CDR3 DNA reads as TGTGCCTGGAATTTTAAACAGGGGCCAACCACAGATACGCAGTATTTT.